This T cell receptor (beta chain) was captured by sequencing in a study of blood T cell repertoires in COVID-19. The trim removed 3 bases at V and 0 bases at J, leaving 4 bases unmatched. Germline CDR1 is SGHTA and CDR2 is FQGNSA. The CDR3 length is 15 residues. Here immunoSEQ multiplex PCR was the method, and the copy in TCRdb shows in-frame clones only, minus some. Of 70,000 to 85,000 clones listed, 86% are singletons. The receptor was derived from a woman aged 55 to 70 with acute or convalescent COVID-19. This chain uses TRBV7-2 with TRBJ1-2; 7 positions match TRBD1. Sequences were obtained from peripheral blood. CDR3 nucleotides: TGTGCCAGCAGCTTCCAGGGGGAACCTAACTATGGCTACACCTTC. It encodes CASSFQGEPNYGYTF.